The clone carrying this TCR beta chain has just one count. Assay used: immunoSEQ multiplex PCR; TCRdb lists only in-frame clones, some missing. Here the sample spans about 49,000 clones, under 95% being singletons. The record originates from a study of T cell changes during pregnancy in multiple sclerosis. V lost 6 bases, J lost 0 bases, and 11 bases lay in between. Looked up from germline, CDR1 is SEHNR and CDR2 is FQNEAQ (reference sequence). There are 14 residues in the CDR3. This receptor was taken from a female donor with multiple sclerosis, enrolled in a pregnancy study. The chain links TRBV7-9 to TRBJ1-2; D gene ambiguous. Sequenced here: CD8+ T cells from peripheral blood mononuclear cells, sampled before pregnancy. This CDR3 is CASSGPEANYGYTF. The CDR3 nucleotides read TGTGCCAGCAGTGGCCCTGAAGCTAACTATGGCTACACCTTC. The whole variable domain, filled in from reference TRBV7-9 and TRBJ1-2, reads DTGVSQNPRHKITKRGQNVTFRCDPISEHNRLYWYRQTLGQGPEFLTYFQNEAQLEKSRLLSDRFSAERPKGSFSTLEIQRTEQGDSAMYLCASSGPEANYGYTFGSGTRLTVV.